The T cell receptor beta chain under discussion was sequenced for a study of blood T cell repertoires in COVID-19. Study-level information: PBMCs, B-cell-depleted T cells, or T cells were the source of the cDNA or gDNA that made up the material.

V lost 6 bases and J lost 0; bases outside the gene matches: 9. Germline values: CDR1 LNHDA, CDR2 SQIVND (reference sequence). The CDR3 is 17 amino acids. Authors' methods: Counts of nucleated cells, estimated from reference gene primer amplification, were obtained. Repertoires were generated with immunoSEQ multiplex PCR, while TCRdb's copy carries only in-frame clones and drops some. The V and J calls and clone size come from that table; D and trimming were worked out from the DNA. In the table there are over 300,000 clones, 80% to 90% of which are singletons. Sequencing input: peripheral blood. This receptor was taken from a man aged 40-55 years with acute or convalescent COVID-19. The chain has TRBV19 and TRBJ2-1; the match to TRBD1 covers 9 bases. CDR3 sequence (DNA): TGTGCCAGTAGCCCCGGACAGGGGATGAGCTCCTACAATGAGCAGTTCTTC. Protein product: CASSPGQGMSSYNEQFF.